These 2 T cell receptor beta chains were sequenced from one sample in a study of cytomegalovirus exposure and HLA in healthy donors. The PCR was carried out with 60 Vbeta primers and 13 Jbeta primers. Profiled with immunoSEQ multiplex PCR; TCRdb holds only in-frame clones, not every one. Of 90,000 or so clones listed, under 85% are singletons. Sequencing was performed on PBMCs. These receptors were taken from a woman aged 40 to 50 in good health and CMV-seronegative.

The rearrangement uses TRBV28 and TRBJ1-3; weak D call: TRBD1 (5 bases). This CDR3 spans 16 amino acids. V dropped 4 bases and J dropped 0 bases, with 13 bases sitting between them. Germline CDR1 reads MDHEN; CDR2 reads SYDVKM. The CDR3: CASSSLGEGSGNTIYF. CDR3 nucleotides: TGTGCCAGCAGTTCACTAGGGGAGGGCTCTGGAAACACCATATATTTT.

The rearrangement joins TRBV7-9 to TRBJ1-1; 8 bases are a match to TRBD1. CDR3 length: 12 residues. V trimming: 8 bases; J trimming: 1 base; junction bases outside the gene matches: 0. Germline V gene lookup returns CDR1 SEHNR and CDR2 FQNEAQ (reference sequence). CDR3 nucleotide sequence: TGTGCCAGCGGGACAGGGAACACTGAAGCTTTCTTT. Translation: CASGTGNTEAFF.